Following are 6 T cell receptor beta chains from one sample sequenced in a study of blood T cell repertoires in COVID-19. Sequencing used immunoSEQ multiplex PCR; TCRdb keeps in-frame clones, though not all of them. The sample lists approximately 80,000 clones, 82% occurring once. Sequencing was performed on peripheral blood. These receptors all stem from a man aged 55 to 69 with acute or convalescent COVID-19.

This chain uses TRBV5-5 with TRBJ2-1; perhaps TRBD2 as D (6 bases). The CDR3 runs to 15 residues. The V end was cut by 0 bases, the J end by 3 bases, with 10 bases between. Germline CDR1 reads SGHKS; CDR2 reads YYEKEE (reference sequence). The CDR3 DNA sequence: TGTGCCAGCAGCTTGGCCCTCGGGAGCTACAATGAGCAGTTCTTC. This encodes CASSLALGSYNEQFF.

The chain recombines TRBV14 with TRBJ1-1; tentatively, D is TRBD1 (5 bases). Germline CDR1 and CDR2: SGHDN and FVKESK. This CDR3 has 14 amino acids. The germline V and J ends were trimmed by 0 bases and 8 bases, with 13 bases remaining between them. This chain's CDR3 is CASSQEGPGYEAFF. CDR3 nucleotides: TGTGCCAGCAGCCAAGAAGGACCAGGGTACGAAGCTTTCTTT.

The CDR3 DNA sequence: TGTGCCAGCAGCACCCGACAGGGAAGAAACATTCAGTACTTC. This encodes CASSTRQGRNIQYF. The chain recombines TRBV11-2 with TRBJ2-4, with TRBD1 identical over 7 bases. The CDR3 is made up of 14 amino acids. V lost 5 bases, J lost 6 bases, and 7 bases stayed unmatched. CDR1 is SGHAT and CDR2 is FQNNGV in the germline V gene.

J is TRBJ2-3 and V is TRBV7-2; 11 nucleotides agree with TRBD2. The CDR3 has 16 residues. Germline V gene data show CDR1 as SGHTA and CDR2 as FQGNSA. V lost 4 bases and J lost 0; bases outside the gene matches: 3. CDR3 residues: CASSSGTSGSTDTQYF. The CDR3 bases are TGTGCCAGCAGCTCGGGGACTAGCGGAAGCACAGATACGCAGTATTTT.

The gene calls are TRBV3-1 (or the pseudogene TRBV3-2) and TRBJ1-2; D possibly corresponds to TRBD1 (5 bases). Germline V gene sequence: CDR1 LGHDT, CDR2 YNNKEL (reference sequence). V was trimmed by 0 bases and J by 8 bases, leaving 10 bases between them. The CDR3 loop spans 13 amino acids. Here the CDR3 DNA reads TGTGCCAGCAGCCAAGATAGGGGTTCCGGCTACACCTTC. Residues: CASSQDRGSGYTF.

V and J are TRBV5-1 and TRBJ1-5; D is possibly TRBD1 (6 bases). CDR1 and CDR2 from the germline V gene are SGHRS and YFSETQ. V dropped 1 base and J dropped 6 bases, with 8 bases sitting between them. This CDR3 is built from 13 residues. The DNA of the CDR3 is TGCGCCAGCAGCTTGACAGGGCTTCAGCCCCAGCATTTT. It translates to CASSLTGLQPQHF.